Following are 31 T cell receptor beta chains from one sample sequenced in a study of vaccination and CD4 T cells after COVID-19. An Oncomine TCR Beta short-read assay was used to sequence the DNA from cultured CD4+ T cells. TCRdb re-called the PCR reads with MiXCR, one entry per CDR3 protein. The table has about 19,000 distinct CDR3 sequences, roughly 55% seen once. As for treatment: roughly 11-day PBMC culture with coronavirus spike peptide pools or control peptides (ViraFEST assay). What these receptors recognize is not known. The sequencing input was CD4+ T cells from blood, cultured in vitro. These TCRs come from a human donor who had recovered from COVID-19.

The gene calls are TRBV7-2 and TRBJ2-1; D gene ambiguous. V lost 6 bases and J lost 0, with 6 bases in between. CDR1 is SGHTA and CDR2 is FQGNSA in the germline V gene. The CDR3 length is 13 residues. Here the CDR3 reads CASSYSSYNEQFF. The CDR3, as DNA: TGTGCCAGCAGTTACAGCTCCTACAATGAGCAGTTCTTC.

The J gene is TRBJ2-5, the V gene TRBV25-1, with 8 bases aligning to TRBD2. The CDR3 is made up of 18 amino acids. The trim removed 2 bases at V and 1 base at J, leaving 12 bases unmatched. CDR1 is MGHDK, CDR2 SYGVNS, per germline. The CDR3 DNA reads TGTGCCAGCAGTGAAACTGGTGTACGGGAGGGCCCCCAAGAGACCCAGTACTTC. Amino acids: CASSETGVREGPQETQYF.

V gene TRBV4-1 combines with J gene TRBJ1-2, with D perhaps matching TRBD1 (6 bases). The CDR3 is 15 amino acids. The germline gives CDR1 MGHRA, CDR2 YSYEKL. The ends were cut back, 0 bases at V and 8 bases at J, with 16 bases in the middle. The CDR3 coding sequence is TGCGCCAGCAGCCAAGACTACAGGGAAATAGGGGGCTACACCTTC. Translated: CASSQDYREIGGYTF.

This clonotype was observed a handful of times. As DNA, the CDR3 is TGTGCCAGCAGACCCCTCGGGGGGTATGGCTACACCTTC. Residues: CASRPLGGYGYTF. This chain joins TRBV6-1 and TRBJ1-2, with TRBD1 as a possible D gene (5 bases). Per germline, CDR1 MNHNS and CDR2 SASEGT. The V gene lost 6 bases and the J gene lost 5 bases, with 13 bases spanning the gap. The CDR3 is made up of 13 amino acids.

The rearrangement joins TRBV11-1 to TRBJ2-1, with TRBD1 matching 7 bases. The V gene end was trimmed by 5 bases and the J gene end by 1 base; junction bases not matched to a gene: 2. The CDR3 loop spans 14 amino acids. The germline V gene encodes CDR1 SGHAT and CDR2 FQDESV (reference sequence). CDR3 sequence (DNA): TGTGCCAGCAGCCCGACAGGGTCCTACAATGAGCAGTTCTTC. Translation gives CASSPTGSYNEQFF.

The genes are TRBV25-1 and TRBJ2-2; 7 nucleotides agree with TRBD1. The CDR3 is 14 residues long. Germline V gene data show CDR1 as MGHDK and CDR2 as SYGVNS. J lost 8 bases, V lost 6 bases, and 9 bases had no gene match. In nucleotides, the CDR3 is TGTGCCAGCAGCAGACAGGGAGTAAGGGGGGAGCTGTTTTTT. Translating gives CASSRQGVRGELFF.

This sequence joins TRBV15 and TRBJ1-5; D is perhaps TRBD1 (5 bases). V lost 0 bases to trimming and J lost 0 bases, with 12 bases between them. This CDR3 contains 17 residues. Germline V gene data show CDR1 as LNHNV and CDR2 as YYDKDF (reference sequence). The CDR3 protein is CATSRERAGYSNQPQHF. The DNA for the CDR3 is TGTGCCACCAGCAGAGAGCGGGCAGGGTATAGCAATCAGCCCCAGCATTTT.

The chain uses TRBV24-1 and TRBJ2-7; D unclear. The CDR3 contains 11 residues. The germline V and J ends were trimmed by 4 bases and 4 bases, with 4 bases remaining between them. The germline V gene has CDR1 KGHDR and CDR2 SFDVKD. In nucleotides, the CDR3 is TGTGCCACCAGTGAGGGGTACGAGCAGTACTTC. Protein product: CATSEGYEQYF.

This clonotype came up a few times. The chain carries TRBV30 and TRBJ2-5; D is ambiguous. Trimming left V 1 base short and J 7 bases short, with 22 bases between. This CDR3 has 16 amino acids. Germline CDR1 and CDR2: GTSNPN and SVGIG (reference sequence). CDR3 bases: TGTGCCTGGAGTGACCATCCTCAGGAATTGTTGAGGACCCAGTACTTC. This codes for CAWSDHPQELLRTQYF.

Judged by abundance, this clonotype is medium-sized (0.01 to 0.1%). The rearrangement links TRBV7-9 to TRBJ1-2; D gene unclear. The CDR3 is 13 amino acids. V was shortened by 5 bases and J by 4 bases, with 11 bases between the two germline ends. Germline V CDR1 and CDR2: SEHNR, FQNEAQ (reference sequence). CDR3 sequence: CASSLGGSYGYTF. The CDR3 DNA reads TGTGCCAGCAGCCTGGGCGGCTCCTATGGCTACACCTTC.

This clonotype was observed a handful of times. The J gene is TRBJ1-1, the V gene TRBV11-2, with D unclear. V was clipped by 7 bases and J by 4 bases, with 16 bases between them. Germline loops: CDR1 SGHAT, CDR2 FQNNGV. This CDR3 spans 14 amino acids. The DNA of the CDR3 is TGTGCCAGCACCCTCGGGCTGAGCCTCACTGAAGCTTTCTTT. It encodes CASTLGLSLTEAFF. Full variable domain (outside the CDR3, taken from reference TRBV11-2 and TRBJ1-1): EAGVAQSPRYKIIEKRQSVAFWCNPISGHATLYWYQQILGQGPKLLIQFQNNGVVDDSQLPKDRFSAERLKGVDSTLKIQPAKLEDSAVYLCASTLGLSLTEAFFGQGTRLTVV.

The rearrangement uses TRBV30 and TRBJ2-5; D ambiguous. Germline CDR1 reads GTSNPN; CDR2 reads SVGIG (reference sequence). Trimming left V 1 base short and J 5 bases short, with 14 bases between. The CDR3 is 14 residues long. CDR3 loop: CAWSAPLAQETQYF. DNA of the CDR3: TGTGCCTGGAGTGCGCCCTTAGCCCAGGAGACCCAGTACTTC.

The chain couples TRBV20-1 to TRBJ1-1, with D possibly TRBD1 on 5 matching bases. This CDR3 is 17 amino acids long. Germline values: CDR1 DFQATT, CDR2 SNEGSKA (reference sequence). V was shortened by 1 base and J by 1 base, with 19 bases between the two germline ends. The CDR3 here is CSARAGGPSPPNTEAFF. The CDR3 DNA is TGCAGTGCTAGAGCGGGGGGTCCCTCTCCTCCGAACACTGAAGCTTTCTTT.

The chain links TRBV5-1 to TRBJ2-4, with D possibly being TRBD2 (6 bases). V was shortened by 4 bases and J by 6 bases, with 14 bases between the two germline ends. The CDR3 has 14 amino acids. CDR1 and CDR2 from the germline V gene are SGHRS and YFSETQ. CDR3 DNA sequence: TGCGCCAGCAGCGCGGGGACTGAGGGAAACATTCAGTACTTC. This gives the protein CASSAGTEGNIQYF.

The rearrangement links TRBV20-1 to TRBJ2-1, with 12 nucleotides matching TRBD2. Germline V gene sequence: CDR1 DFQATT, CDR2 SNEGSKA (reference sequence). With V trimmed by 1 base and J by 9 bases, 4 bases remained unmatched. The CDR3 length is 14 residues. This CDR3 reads CSARGLAGGTEQFF. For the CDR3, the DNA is TGCAGTGCTAGAGGTCTAGCGGGAGGGACTGAGCAGTTCTTC.

The DNA of the CDR3 is TGTGCCAGCGCCCCCTCCCAAGGGGGTCCCTATGGCTACACCTTC. Its translation: CASAPSQGGPYGYTF. The chain links TRBV27 to TRBJ1-2; possibly TRBD1 for D (6 bases). CDR1 and CDR2 from the germline V gene are MNHEY and SMNVEV (reference sequence). This CDR3 spans 15 amino acids. Trimming removed 8 bases at V and 4 bases at J, with 20 bases between.

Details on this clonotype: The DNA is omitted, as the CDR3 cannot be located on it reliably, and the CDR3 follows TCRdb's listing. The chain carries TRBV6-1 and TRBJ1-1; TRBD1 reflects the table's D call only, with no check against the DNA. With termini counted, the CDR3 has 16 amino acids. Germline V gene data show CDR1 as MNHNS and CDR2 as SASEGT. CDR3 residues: CASSDFRGGALESAFF.

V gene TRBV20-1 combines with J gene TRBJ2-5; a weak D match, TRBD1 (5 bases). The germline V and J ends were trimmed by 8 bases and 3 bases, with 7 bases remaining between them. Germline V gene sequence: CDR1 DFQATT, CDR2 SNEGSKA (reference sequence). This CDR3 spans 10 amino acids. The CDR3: CSHRKETQYF. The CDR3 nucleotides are TGCAGTCACAGGAAAGAGACCCAGTACTTC.

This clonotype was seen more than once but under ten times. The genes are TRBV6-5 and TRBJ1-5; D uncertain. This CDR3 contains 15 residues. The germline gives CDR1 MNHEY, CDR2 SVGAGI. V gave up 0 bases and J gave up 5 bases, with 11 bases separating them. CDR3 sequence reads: CASSYSSRNDQPQHF. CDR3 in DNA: TGTGCCAGCAGTTACTCCTCCAGGAACGATCAGCCCCAGCATTTT.

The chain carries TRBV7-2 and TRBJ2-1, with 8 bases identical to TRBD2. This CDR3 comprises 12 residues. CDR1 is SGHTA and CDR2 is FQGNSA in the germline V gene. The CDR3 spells CGGAGVGNEQFF. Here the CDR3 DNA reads TGTGGGGGAGCGGGAGTCGGCAATGAGCAGTTCTTC.

In DNA form, the CDR3 reads TGCAGCGTTGTAGTGGGCGCTGAAGCTTTCTTT. It translates to CSVVVGAEAFF. The chain has TRBV29-1 and TRBJ1-1; D is ambiguous. The CDR3 spans 11 residues. V was shortened by 4 bases and J by 6 bases, with 9 bases between the two germline ends. Germline V gene sequence: CDR1 SQVTM, CDR2 ANQGSEA.

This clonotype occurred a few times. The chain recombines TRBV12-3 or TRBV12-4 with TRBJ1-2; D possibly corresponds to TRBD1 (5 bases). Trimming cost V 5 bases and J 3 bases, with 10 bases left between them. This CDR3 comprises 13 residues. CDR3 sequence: CASSPGTDYGYTF. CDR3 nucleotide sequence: TGTGCCAGCAGTCCAGGGACCGACTATGGCTACACCTTC.

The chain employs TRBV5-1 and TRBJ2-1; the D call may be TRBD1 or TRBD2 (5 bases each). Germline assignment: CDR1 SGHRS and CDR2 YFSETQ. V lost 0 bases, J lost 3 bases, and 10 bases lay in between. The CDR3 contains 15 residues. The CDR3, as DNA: TGCGCCAGCAGCTTGGGGGGGTCCCACTACAATGAGCAGTTCTTC. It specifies CASSLGGSHYNEQFF.

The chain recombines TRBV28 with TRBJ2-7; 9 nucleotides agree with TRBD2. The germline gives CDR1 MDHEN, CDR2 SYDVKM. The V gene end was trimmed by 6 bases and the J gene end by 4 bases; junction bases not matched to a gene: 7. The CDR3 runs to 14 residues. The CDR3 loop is CASSRAGGRYEQYF. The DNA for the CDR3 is TGTGCCAGCAGCCGAGCGGGGGGCAGGTACGAGCAGTACTTC. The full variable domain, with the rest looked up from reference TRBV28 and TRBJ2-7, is DVKVTQSSRYLVKRTGEKVFLECVQDMDHENMFWYRQDPGLGLRLIYFSYDVKMKEKGDIPEGYSVSREKKERFSLILESASTNQTSMYLCASSRAGGRYEQYFGPGTRLTVT.

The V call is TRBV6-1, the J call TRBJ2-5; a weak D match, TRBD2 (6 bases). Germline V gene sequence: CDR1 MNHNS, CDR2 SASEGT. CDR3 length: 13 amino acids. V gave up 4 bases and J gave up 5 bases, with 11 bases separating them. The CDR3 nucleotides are TGTGCCAGCAGTGGTGGGGGGTTGGAGACCCAGTACTTC. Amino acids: CASSGGGLETQYF.

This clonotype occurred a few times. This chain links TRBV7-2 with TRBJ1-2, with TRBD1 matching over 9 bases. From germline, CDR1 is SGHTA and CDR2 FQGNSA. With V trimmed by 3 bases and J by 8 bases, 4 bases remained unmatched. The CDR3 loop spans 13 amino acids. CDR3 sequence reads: CASSFGTGLGYTF. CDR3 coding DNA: TGTGCCAGCAGCTTTGGGACAGGGCTAGGCTACACCTTC.

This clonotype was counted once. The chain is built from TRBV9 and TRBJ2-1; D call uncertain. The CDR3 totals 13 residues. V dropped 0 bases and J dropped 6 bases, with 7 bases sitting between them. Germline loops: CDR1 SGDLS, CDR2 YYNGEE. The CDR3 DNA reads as TGTGCCAGCAGCGTAGCCCCCAGCAATGAGCAGTTCTTC. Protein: CASSVAPSNEQFF.

CDR3 DNA sequence: TGCAGTGCTAGAGATTCCGGGACTAGCGACAATGAGCAGTTCTTC. Its translation: CSARDSGTSDNEQFF. This chain uses TRBV20-1 with TRBJ2-1, with 10 bases identical to TRBD2. Germline CDR1 is DFQATT and CDR2 is SNEGSKA (reference sequence). This CDR3 comprises 15 residues. With V trimmed by 0 bases and J by 5 bases, 4 bases remained unmatched.

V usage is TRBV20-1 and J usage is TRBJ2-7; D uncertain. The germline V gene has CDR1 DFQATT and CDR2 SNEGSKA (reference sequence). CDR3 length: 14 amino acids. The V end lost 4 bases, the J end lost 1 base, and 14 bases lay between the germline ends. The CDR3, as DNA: TGCAGTGCTATAAGGCTCCTTATATCCTACGAGCAGTACTTC. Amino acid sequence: CSAIRLLISYEQYF.

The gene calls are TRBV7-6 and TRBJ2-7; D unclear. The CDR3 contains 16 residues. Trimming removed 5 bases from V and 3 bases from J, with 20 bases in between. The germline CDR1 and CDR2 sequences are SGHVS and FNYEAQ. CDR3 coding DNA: TGTGCCAGCAGCCCGACTGGGCTGCTCAGCCGCTACGAGCAGTACTTC. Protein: CASSPTGLLSRYEQYF.

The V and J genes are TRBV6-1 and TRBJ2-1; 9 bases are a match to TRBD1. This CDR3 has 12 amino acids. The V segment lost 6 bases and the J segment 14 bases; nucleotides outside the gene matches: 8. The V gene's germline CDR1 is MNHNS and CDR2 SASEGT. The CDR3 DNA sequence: TGTGCCAGCAGCCCTGGGACAGGGAGAAAGTTCTTC. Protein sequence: CASSPGTGRKFF.